This T cell receptor (beta chain) appears in the sequencing data of a study of T cell responses to AZD1222 COVID-19 vaccine. Whole-study results and caveats: Spike was spanned by vaccine-associated CD4 TCRs, which were dominant at 160-218 and 743-854. White British people made up most donors, females outnumbered males, and clonal diversity was possibly underestimated. Repertoires were collected only later (after the peak T cell response had occurred). Only six or seven AZD1222 recipients tested seropositive at baseline.

This CDR3 comprises 15 residues. This table comes from immunoSEQ multiplex PCR, and its TCRdb copy is limited to in-frame clones, with some not included. The sample records under 150,000 clones, about 92% being singletons. With respect to this clone: Its antigen is not identified.

This sequence joins TRBV7-5 and TRBJ2-5; whether TRBD2, the table's D call, matches the DNA was not checked. TRBV7-5 is flagged as a pseudogene. The sample in question was peripheral blood, obtained on day 0 of AZD1222 vaccination. The sequence was collected from an adult in good health. The CDR3 region has the DNA TGTGTCAGAAGCTTAGTGGGGGAGGGCCCAGAGACCCAGTACTTC. Protein: CVRSLVGEGPETQYF.